The entry that follows covers one T cell receptor (beta chain) sequence. The antigen remains unidentified. This record belongs to a study of T cell responses to AZD1222 COVID-19 vaccine. V lost 4 bases and J lost 8; bases outside the gene matches: 10. The length of the CDR3 is 17 residues. Germline V lookup: CDR1 SGDLS, CDR2 YYNGEE. It was second doses at about 4 or about 12 weeks that were pooled. Profiling relied on immunoSEQ multiplex PCR, and the TCRdb table lists in-frame clones only, not all of them. This sample has about 150,000 clones, with roughly 91% found just once. Points from the study as a whole: Spike-specific TCR breadth and depth grew following two AZD1222 doses. AZD1222 recipients seropositive at baseline numbered only six or seven. Reportedly, nearly half of unique spike TCRs recognized epitopes outside B.1.351/B.1.1.7 mutations.

Sequenced here: peripheral blood, sampled 28 days after the second AZD1222 dose. This receptor was taken from an adult who received the AZD1222 COVID-19 vaccine. V gene TRBV9 combines with J gene TRBJ2-1; 15 nucleotides align to TRBD2. Written as DNA, the CDR3 is TGTGCCAGCAGCCACCCCGGGACTAGCGGGAGGAAAGATGAGCAGTTCTTC. Its translation is CASSHPGTSGRKDEQFF.